This T cell receptor beta chain emerged from a study of cytomegalovirus exposure and HLA in healthy donors. Study-wide points: As a later analysis showed, a missense DCLRE1C variant was linked to trimming of TCR beta V- and J-genes.

The CDR3 contains 12 residues. V was clipped by 5 bases and J by 4 bases; unmatched bases: 1. The germline V gene encodes CDR1 ENHRY and CDR2 SYGVKD. A word on this clone: What it binds is unknown.

Use of 60 Vbeta and 13 Jbeta primers characterized the PCR. The repertoire was sequenced with immunoSEQ multiplex PCR; TCRdb's copy has only in-frame clones and lacks some. Here the sample spans more than 150,000 clones, 83% being singletons. The genes are TRBV10-3 and TRBJ1-2; the match to TRBD1 covers 7 bases. Sequenced: PBMCs. This clonotype originated in a man aged 50-59 years in good health and CMV-seronegative. The CDR3 loop reads CAISQGVYGYTF. CDR3 DNA sequence: TGTGCCATCAGTCAGGGGGTCTATGGCTACACCTTC.